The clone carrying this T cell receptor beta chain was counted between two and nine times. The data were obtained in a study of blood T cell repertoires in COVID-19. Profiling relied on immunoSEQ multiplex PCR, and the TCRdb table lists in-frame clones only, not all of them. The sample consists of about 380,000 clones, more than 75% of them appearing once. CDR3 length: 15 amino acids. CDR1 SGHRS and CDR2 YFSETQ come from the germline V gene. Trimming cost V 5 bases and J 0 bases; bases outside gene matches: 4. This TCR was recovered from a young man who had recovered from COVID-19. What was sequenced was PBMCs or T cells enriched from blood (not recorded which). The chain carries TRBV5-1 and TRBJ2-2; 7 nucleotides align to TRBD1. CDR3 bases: TGCGCCAGCAGATACGGGACAGCGAACACCGGGGAGCTGTTTTTT. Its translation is CASRYGTANTGELFF.